The entry below gives a single T cell receptor (beta chain) sequence along with its context. V shed 2 bases and J 3 bases; nucleotides not matched to a gene: 7. The CDR3 extends over 16 amino acids. From germline, CDR1 is SGHTA and CDR2 FQGNSA. Reverse transcribing all isolated RNA meant expressed TCRB transcripts were sequenced. Profiling relied on immunoSEQ multiplex PCR, and the TCRdb table lists in-frame clones only, not all of them. The table lists 150,000 or so clones, just over 9% of them singletons. These data belong to a study of beta chain features in type 1 diabetes. This receptor was identified in a man between 18 and 29 years old in good health. Sample: central memory CD4+ T cells from blood. This chain links TRBV7-2 with TRBJ1-5; TRBD1 matches at 7 bases. Written as DNA, the CDR3 is TGTGCCAGCAGCTTAATGTCGGGACAGAACAATCAGCCCCAGCATTTT. Encoded protein: CASSLMSGQNNQPQHF.